The clone carrying this TCR beta chain has just a few counts. The antigen is not known. Only in-frame clones appear in the TCRdb table, and some are missing; sequencing was by immunoSEQ multiplex PCR. The repertoire holds over 55,000 clones, about 79% seen once, with 1.5% to 2% in the top ten. The record originates from a study of OX40 agonist ivuxolimab in advanced cancers. Overall study results and limits: The antigen specificity of the peripheral T cells (those that were expanded) was not determined. Clonal expansion from baseline to week 6 occurred in both CD4+ and CD8+ T cells.

With 5 bases removed from V and 4 bases from J, the gap between germline ends came to 3 bases. Germline V lookup: CDR1 MGHRA, CDR2 YSYEKL. This CDR3 comprises 11 residues. The receptor's source is an adult with an advanced solid tumor such as melanoma, head and neck, liver or kidney cancer. The chain combines TRBV4-1 with TRBJ1-3; D gene ambiguous. The source was CD4+ or CD8+ T cells sorted from blood, collected in a trial of the OX40 agonist ivuxolimab. CDR3 sequence (DNA): TGCGCCAGCAGCGGGGGAAACACCATATATTTT. It yields the protein CASSGGNTIYF.